The subject of this entry is one T cell receptor (beta chain). The data originate from a study of control samples from healthy donors and cancer patients. Germline assignment: CDR1 SGHRS and CDR2 YFSETQ. Trimming took 5 bases from V and 5 from J, leaving 10 bases between them. The CDR3 spans 13 residues. Measured with immunoSEQ multiplex PCR; TCRdb has only the in-frame clones, and not every one. The data contain approximately 89,000 clones, more than 75% of them singletons. The source is a woman aged 40 to 50 in good health. V gene TRBV5-1 combines with J gene TRBJ2-2; D gene uncertain. Sample: blood. This CDR3 is CASRPQETGELFF. Written as DNA, the CDR3 is TGCGCCAGCAGGCCCCAGGAGACCGGGGAGCTGTTTTTT.